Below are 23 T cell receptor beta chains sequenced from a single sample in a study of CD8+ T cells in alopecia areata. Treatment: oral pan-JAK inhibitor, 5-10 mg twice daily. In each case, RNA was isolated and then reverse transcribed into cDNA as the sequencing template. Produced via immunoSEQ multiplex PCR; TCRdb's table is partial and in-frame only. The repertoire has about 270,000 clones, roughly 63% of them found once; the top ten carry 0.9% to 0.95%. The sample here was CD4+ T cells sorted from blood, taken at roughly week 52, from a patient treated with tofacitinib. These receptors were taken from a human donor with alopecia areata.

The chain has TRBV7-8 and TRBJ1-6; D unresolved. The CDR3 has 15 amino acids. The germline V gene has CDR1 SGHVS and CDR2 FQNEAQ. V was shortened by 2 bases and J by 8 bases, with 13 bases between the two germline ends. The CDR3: CASSLLWTEDSPLHF. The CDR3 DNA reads TGTGCCAGCAGCTTACTTTGGACGGAAGATTCACCCCTCCACTTT. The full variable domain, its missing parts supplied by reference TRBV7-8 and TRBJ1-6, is GAGVSQSPRYKVAKRGQDVALRCDPISGHVSLFWYQQALGQGPEFLTYFQNEAQLDKSGLPSDRFFAERPEGSVSTLKIQRTQQEDSAVYLCASSLLWTEDSPLHFGNGTRLTVT.

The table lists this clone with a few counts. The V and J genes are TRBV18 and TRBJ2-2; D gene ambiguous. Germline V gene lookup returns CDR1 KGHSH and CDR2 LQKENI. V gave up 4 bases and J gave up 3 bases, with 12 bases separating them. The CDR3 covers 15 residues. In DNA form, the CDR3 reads TGTGCCAGCTCACTAACCTACAGAGACACCGGGGAGCTGTTTTTT. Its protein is CASSLTYRDTGELFF.

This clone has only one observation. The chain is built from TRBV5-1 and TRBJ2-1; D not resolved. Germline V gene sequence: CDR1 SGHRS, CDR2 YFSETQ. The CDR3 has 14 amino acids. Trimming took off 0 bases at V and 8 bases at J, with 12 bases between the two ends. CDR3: CASSLVGAAHEQFF. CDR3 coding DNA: TGCGCCAGCAGCTTGGTGGGCGCTGCCCATGAGCAGTTCTTC.

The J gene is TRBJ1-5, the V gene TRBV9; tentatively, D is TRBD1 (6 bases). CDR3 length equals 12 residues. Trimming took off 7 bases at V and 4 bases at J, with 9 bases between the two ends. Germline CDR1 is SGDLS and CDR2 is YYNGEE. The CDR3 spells CASGDTNQPQHF. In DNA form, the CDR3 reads TGTGCCAGCGGGGACACTAATCAGCCCCAGCATTTT.

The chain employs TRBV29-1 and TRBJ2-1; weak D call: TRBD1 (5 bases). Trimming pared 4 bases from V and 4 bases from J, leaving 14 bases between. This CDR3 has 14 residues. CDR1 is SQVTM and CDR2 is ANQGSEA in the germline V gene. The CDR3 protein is CSVGGIRQYNEQFF. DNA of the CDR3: TGCAGCGTTGGGGGTATAAGACAGTACAATGAGCAGTTCTTC.

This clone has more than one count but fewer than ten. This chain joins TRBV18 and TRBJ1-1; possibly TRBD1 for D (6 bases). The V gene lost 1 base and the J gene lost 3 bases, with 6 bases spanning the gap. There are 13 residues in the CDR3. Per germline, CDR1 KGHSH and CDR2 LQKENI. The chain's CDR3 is CASSPQGDTEAFF. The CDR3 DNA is TGTGCCAGCTCACCACAGGGGGACACTGAAGCTTTCTTT.

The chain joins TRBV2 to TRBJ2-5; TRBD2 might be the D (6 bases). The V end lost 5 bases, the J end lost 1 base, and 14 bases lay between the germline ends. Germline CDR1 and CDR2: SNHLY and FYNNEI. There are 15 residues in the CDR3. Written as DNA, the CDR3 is TGTGCCAGCAGTCTAGAGGGCGGGGTCCAAGAGACCCAGTACTTC. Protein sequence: CASSLEGGVQETQYF. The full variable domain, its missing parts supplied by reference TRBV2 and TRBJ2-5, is EPEVTQTPSHQVTQMGQEVILRCVPISNHLYFYWYRQILGQKVEFLVSFYNNEISEKSEIFDDQFSVERPDGSNFTLKIRSTKLEDSAMYFCASSLEGGVQETQYFGPGTRLLVL.

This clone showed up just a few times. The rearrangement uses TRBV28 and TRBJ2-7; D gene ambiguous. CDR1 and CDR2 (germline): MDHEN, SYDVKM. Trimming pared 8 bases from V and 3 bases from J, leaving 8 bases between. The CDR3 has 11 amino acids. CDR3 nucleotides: TGTGCCAGCTCGGTAGGCTACGAGCAGTACTTC. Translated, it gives CASSVGYEQYF.

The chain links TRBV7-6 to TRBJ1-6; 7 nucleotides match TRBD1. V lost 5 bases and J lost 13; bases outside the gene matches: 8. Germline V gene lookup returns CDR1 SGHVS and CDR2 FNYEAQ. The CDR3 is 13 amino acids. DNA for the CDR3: TGTGCCAGCAGCCCCAGGACAGGAGCCCCCCTCCACTTT. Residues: CASSPRTGAPLHF.

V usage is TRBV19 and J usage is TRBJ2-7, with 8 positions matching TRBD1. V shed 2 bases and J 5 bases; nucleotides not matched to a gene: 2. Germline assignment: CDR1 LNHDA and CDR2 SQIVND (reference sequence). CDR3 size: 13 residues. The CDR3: CASSIPGGHEQYF. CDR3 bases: TGTGCCAGTAGTATACCAGGGGGCCACGAGCAGTACTTC. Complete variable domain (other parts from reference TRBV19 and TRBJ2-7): DGGITQSPKYLFRKEGQNVTLSCEQNLNHDAMYWYRQDPGQGLRLIYYSQIVNDFQKGDIAEGYSVSREKKESFPLTVTSAQKNPTAFYLCASSIPGGHEQYFGPGTRLTVT.

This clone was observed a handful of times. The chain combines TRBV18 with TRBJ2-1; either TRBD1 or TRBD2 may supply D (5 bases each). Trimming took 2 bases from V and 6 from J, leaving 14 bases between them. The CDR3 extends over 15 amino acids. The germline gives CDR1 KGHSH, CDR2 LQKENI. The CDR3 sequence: CASSPFRDAGNEQFF. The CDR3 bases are TGTGCCAGCTCACCATTCCGGGACGCCGGCAATGAGCAGTTCTTC.

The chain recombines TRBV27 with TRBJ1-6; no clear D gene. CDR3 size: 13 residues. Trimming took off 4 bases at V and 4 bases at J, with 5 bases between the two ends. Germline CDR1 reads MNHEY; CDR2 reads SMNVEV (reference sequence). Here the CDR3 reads CASSYQYNSPLHF. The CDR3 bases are TGTGCCAGCAGTTACCAGTATAATTCACCCCTCCACTTT.

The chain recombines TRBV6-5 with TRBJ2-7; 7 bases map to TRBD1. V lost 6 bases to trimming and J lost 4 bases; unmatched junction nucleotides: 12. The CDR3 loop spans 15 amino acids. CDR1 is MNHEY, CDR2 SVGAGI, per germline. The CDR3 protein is CASRLLQGGFYEQYF. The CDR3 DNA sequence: TGTGCCAGCAGATTACTTCAAGGGGGCTTTTACGAGCAGTACTTC.

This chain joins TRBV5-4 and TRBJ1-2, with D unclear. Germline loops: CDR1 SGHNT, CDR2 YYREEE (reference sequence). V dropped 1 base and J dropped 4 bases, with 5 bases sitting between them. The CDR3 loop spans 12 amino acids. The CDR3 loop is CASSLWGYGYTF. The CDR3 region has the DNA TGTGCCAGCAGCTTGTGGGGCTATGGCTACACCTTC. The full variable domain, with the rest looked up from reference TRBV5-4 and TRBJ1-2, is ETGVTQSPTHLIKTRGQQVTLRCSSQSGHNTVSWYQQALGQGPQFIFQYYREEENGRGNFPPRFSGLQFPNYSSELNVNALELDDSALYLCASSLWGYGYTFGSGTRLTVV.

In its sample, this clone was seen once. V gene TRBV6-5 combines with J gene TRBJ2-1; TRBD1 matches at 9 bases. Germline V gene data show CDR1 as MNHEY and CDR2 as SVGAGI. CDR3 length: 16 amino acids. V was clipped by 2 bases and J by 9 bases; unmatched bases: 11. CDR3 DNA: TGTGCCAGCAGTTACCCTGTCCCGGGACAGGGTTTTGAGCAGTTCTTC. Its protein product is CASSYPVPGQGFEQFF.

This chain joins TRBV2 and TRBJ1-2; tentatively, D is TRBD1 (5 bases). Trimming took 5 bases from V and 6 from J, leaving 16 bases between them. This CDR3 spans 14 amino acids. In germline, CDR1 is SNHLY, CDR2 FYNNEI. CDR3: CASSPGRKRHGYTF. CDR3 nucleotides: TGTGCCAGCAGTCCGGGACGGAAAAGACATGGCTACACCTTC.

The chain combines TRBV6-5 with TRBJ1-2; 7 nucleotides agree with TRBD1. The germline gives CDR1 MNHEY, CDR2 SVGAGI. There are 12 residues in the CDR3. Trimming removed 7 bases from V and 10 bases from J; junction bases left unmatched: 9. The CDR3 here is CASKYGQGVYTF. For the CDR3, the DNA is TGTGCCAGCAAGTACGGGCAGGGGGTCTACACCTTC.

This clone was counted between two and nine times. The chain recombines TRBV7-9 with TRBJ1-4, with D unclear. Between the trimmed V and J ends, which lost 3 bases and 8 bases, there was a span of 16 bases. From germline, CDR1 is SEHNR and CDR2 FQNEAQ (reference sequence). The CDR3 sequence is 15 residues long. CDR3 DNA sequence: TGTGCCAGCAGCTTCTGGGTACGAGAAAACGAAAAACTGTTTTTT. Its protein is CASSFWVRENEKLFF.

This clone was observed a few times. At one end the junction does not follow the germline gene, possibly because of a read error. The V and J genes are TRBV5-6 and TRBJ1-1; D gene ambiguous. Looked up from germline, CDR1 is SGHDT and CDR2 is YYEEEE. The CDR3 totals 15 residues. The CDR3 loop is CASSLGLPMKTEAFF. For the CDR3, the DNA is TGTGCCAGCAGCTTGGGACTGCCTATGAAAACTGAAGCTTTCTTT.

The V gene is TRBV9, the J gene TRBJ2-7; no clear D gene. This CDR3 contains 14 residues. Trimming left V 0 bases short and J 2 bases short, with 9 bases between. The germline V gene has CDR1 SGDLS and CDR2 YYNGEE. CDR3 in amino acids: CASSVEAGPYEQYF. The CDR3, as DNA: TGTGCCAGCAGCGTAGAGGCAGGCCCCTACGAGCAGTACTTC. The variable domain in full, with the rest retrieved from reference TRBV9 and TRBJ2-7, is DSGVTQTPKHLITATGQRVTLRCSPRSGDLSVYWYQQSLDQGLQFLIQYYNGEERAKGNILERFSAQQFPDLHSELNLSSLELGDSALYFCASSVEAGPYEQYFGPGTRLTVT.

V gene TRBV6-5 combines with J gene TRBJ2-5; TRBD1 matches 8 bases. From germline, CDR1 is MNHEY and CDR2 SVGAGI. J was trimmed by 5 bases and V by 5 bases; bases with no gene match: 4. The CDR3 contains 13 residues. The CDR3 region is CASSRTGRETQYF. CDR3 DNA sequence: TGTGCCAGCAGTCGGACAGGGCGGGAGACCCAGTACTTC.

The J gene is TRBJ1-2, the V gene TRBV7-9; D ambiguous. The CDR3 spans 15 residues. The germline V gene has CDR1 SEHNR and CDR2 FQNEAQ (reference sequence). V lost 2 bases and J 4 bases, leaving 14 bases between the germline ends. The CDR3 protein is CASSLKYRLFYGYTF. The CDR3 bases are TGTGCCAGCAGCTTAAAGTATAGGCTATTCTATGGCTACACCTTC.

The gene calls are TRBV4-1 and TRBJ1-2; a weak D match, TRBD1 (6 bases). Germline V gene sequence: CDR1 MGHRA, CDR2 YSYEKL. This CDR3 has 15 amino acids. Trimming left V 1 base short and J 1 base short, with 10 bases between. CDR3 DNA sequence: TGCGCCAGCAGCCAAGCGGTACAGGGTAACTATGGCTACACCTTC. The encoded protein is CASSQAVQGNYGYTF.